The 28 T cell receptor beta chains given below trace back to one sample, sequenced in a study of blood T cell repertoires in COVID-19. Generated by immunoSEQ multiplex PCR, the TCRdb table keeps only in-frame clones and is missing some. The sample includes 60,000 to 65,000 clones, roughly 84% of them seen just once. Sequencing was performed on peripheral blood. The source of these receptors is a woman aged 80 or older with active or convalescent COVID-19.

The chain combines TRBV6-1 with TRBJ2-1; 11 nucleotides align to TRBD1. This CDR3 spans 18 amino acids. Per germline, CDR1 MNHNS and CDR2 SASEGT. V was clipped by 0 bases and J by 4 bases; unmatched bases: 8. The CDR3 DNA reads TGTGCCAGCAGTGAAGCAGGTTGGTGGGACAGGGGGTACAATGAGCAGTTCTTC. It specifies CASSEAGWWDRGYNEQFF.

V is TRBV6-5 and J is TRBJ1-2, with D unresolved. The germline gives CDR1 MNHEY, CDR2 SVGAGI. The CDR3 spans 13 residues. The V end was cut by 6 bases, the J end by 2 bases, with 10 bases between. Here the CDR3 DNA reads TGTGCCAGCAGCGGGTCTGGGAACTATGGCTACACCTTC. Translation gives CASSGSGNYGYTF.

The CDR3 reads CASSIFSSGANVLTF. The CDR3 DNA reads as TGTGCCAGTAGTATTTTTAGCTCTGGGGCCAACGTCCTGACTTTC. The chain links TRBV19 to TRBJ2-6; D ambiguous. The CDR3 runs to 15 residues. V was shortened by 3 bases and J by 0 bases, with 6 bases between the two germline ends. The germline gives CDR1 LNHDA, CDR2 SQIVND (reference sequence).

J is TRBJ1-1 and V is TRBV12-3 or TRBV12-4, with D unresolved. This CDR3 is 13 amino acids long. V lost 6 bases and J 1 base, leaving 9 bases between the germline ends. The CDR3 coding sequence is TGTGCCAGCAGGTCATCCGGGAACACTGAAGCTTTCTTT. This codes for CASRSSGNTEAFF.

J is TRBJ1-2 and V is TRBV6-2 or TRBV6-3; TRBD1 matches at 8 bases. The V and J ends lost 5 bases and 4 bases, in that order; junction bases with no gene match: 6. The CDR3 is made up of 14 amino acids. Germline CDR1 reads MNHEY; CDR2 reads SVGEGT. The CDR3 sequence is CASSAGQVLYGYTF. DNA of the CDR3: TGTGCCAGCAGTGCGGGACAGGTACTCTATGGCTACACCTTC.

The CDR3 sequence: CASSPYAGGRDTEAFF. CDR3 DNA sequence: TGTGCCAGCAGTCCCTATGCAGGGGGCCGGGACACTGAAGCTTTCTTT. The chain combines TRBV2 with TRBJ1-1, with TRBD1 matching over 8 bases. The length of the CDR3 is 16 residues. Per the germline V gene, CDR1 is SNHLY and CDR2 is FYNNEI. J lost 3 bases, V lost 5 bases, and 11 bases had no gene match.

V is TRBV2 and J is TRBJ1-3; 8 bases map to TRBD1. Germline values: CDR1 SNHLY, CDR2 FYNNEI. CDR3 length equals 14 residues. The V gene end was trimmed by 5 bases and the J gene end by 2 bases; junction bases not matched to a gene: 2. This chain's CDR3 is CASSQQGAGNTIYF. CDR3 in DNA: TGTGCCAGCAGTCAACAGGGGGCTGGAAACACCATATATTTT.

The V gene is TRBV5-1, the J gene TRBJ1-2, with a tentative D call TRBD1 (5 bases). From germline, CDR1 is SGHRS and CDR2 YFSETQ. V shed 4 bases and J shed 2 bases, with 9 bases lying between them. The CDR3 has 13 residues. CDR3 in DNA: TGCGCCAGCAGCCCCGGGGGAAACTATGGCTACACCTTC. It encodes CASSPGGNYGYTF.

The chain couples TRBV4-1 to TRBJ1-2, with no clear D. Germline V gene data show CDR1 as MGHRA and CDR2 as YSYEKL. V was cut by 3 bases and J by 4 bases, with 6 bases left in between. This CDR3 is 12 amino acids long. CDR3 nucleotides: TGCGCCAGCAGCCAGGGCGCCTATGGCTACACCTTC. The encoded protein is CASSQGAYGYTF.

This clone has a count of ten or more. This rearrangement joins TRBV6-5 to TRBJ2-1, with 11 bases lining up with TRBD1. V trimming: 7 bases; J trimming: 8 bases; junction bases outside the gene matches: 7. The CDR3 extends over 14 amino acids. Germline CDR1 and CDR2: MNHEY and SVGAGI. The chain's CDR3 is CASKGTGGMDEQFF. The CDR3 coding sequence is TGTGCCAGCAAGGGGACAGGGGGAATGGATGAGCAGTTCTTC.

CDR3 sequence: CASSFTGSNEQFF. CDR3 in DNA: TGCGCCAGCAGTTTTACAGGGAGCAATGAGCAGTTCTTC. J is TRBJ2-1 and V is TRBV5-1, with a possible D match to TRBD1 (6 bases). Trimming pared 5 bases from V and 6 bases from J, leaving 12 bases between. The CDR3 runs to 13 residues. Looked up from germline, CDR1 is SGHRS and CDR2 is YFSETQ.

The V gene is TRBV7-8, the J gene TRBJ1-2, with unresolved D. There are 15 residues in the CDR3. Germline CDR1 reads SGHVS; CDR2 reads FQNEAQ. The V gene lost 5 bases and the J gene lost 5 bases, with 18 bases spanning the gap. In nucleotides, the CDR3 is TGTGCCAGCAGCCCTTTAGGTCCGGCGGAATATGGCTACACCTTC. Protein product: CASSPLGPAEYGYTF.

J is TRBJ2-1 and V is TRBV30, with TRBD2 matching over 11 bases. Per germline, CDR1 GTSNPN and CDR2 SVGIG (reference sequence). Trimming at V came to 0 bases and at J to 15 bases, leaving 7 bases not matched to a gene. The CDR3 loop spans 13 amino acids. CDR3 residues: CAWSVEGTSGPFF. DNA of the CDR3: TGTGCCTGGAGTGTAGAGGGGACTAGCGGTCCGTTCTTC. Based on the CDR3 plus reference TRBV30 and TRBJ2-1, the full variable domain is SQTIHQWPATLVQPVGSPLSLECTVEGTSNPNLYWYRQAAGRGLQLLFYSVGIGQISSEVPQNLSASRPQDRQFILSSKKLLLSDSGFYLCAWSVEGTSGPFFGPGTRLTVL.

This chain links TRBV7-2 with TRBJ1-5; D remains unclear. Trimming stripped 2 bases from V and 6 bases from J, with 11 bases between. Germline V CDR1 and CDR2: SGHTA, FQGNSA. The CDR3 spans 14 residues. The CDR3 is CASSLISSGQPQHF. CDR3 in DNA: TGTGCCAGCAGCTTAATAAGTTCCGGTCAGCCCCAGCATTTT.

The chain has TRBV9 and TRBJ2-3, with 7 positions matching TRBD2. The CDR3 totals 16 residues. The ends lost 2 bases at V and 6 bases at J; junction bases unmatched: 12. Per germline, CDR1 SGDLS and CDR2 YYNGEE. CDR3 nucleotide sequence: TGTGCCAGCAGCGTCGTCCCGGGGGGTCCCACGGATACGCAGTATTTT. It is translated as CASSVVPGGPTDTQYF.

The V and J genes are TRBV3-1 (or the pseudogene TRBV3-2) and TRBJ1-2; 7 bases are shared with TRBD1. This CDR3 has 15 residues. V was pared by 1 base and J by 8 bases, with 10 bases of the junction left unmatched. From germline, CDR1 is LGHDT and CDR2 YNNKEL (reference sequence). In DNA form, the CDR3 reads TGTGCCAGCAGCCAAGCGAACAGGGGCGAGGGGGGCTACACCTTC. Protein: CASSQANRGEGGYTF.

V gene TRBV18 combines with J gene TRBJ2-7; TRBD1 matches at 8 bases. The ends lost 1 base at V and 0 bases at J; junction bases unmatched: 2. The CDR3 sequence is 15 residues long. Per germline, CDR1 KGHSH and CDR2 LQKENI. CDR3 amino acids: CASSPRQGSSYEQYF. In DNA form, the CDR3 reads TGTGCCAGCTCACCACGACAGGGGAGCTCCTACGAGCAGTACTTC.

V gene TRBV4-1 combines with J gene TRBJ1-1; a weak D match, TRBD1 (5 bases). V was cut by 5 bases and J by 4 bases, with 17 bases left in between. CDR1 MGHRA and CDR2 YSYEKL come from the germline V gene. The CDR3 has 15 residues. CDR3 DNA sequence: TGCGCCAGCAGCGGCGAACCAACCGGGGGCACTGAAGCTTTCTTT. Amino acids: CASSGEPTGGTEAFF.

This clone has a handful of counts. The chain employs TRBV19 and TRBJ1-6, with TRBD1 identical over 7 bases. The CDR3 runs to 15 residues. Germline loops: CDR1 LNHDA, CDR2 SQIVND (reference sequence). V lost 6 bases and J lost 1; bases outside the gene matches: 3. The CDR3 here is CASRPGQSYNSPLHF. For the CDR3, the DNA is TGTGCCAGTAGGCCGGGACAGTCCTATAATTCACCCCTCCACTTT.

The chain is built from TRBV2 and TRBJ1-1; 7 bases align to TRBD1. This CDR3 comprises 16 residues. V gave up 2 bases and J gave up 4 bases; unmatched junction bases: 10. CDR1 is SNHLY and CDR2 is FYNNEI in the germline V gene. The CDR3, as DNA: TGTGCCAGCAGTGAATACAGGGGCTTTAAGGGCACTGAAGCTTTCTTT. Encoded protein: CASSEYRGFKGTEAFF.

The chain uses TRBV23-1 and TRBJ1-5, with 7 bases that match TRBD1. TRBV23-1 is reported as an ORF; its role is uncertain. The CDR3 totals 16 residues. V lost 3 bases to trimming and J lost 3 bases; unmatched junction nucleotides: 8. The CDR3 loop is CASSHQDRAPNQPQHF. The CDR3, as DNA: TGCGCCAGCAGTCACCAAGACAGGGCTCCCAATCAGCCCCAGCATTTT.

The chain employs TRBV6-4 and TRBJ1-1; D perhaps matches TRBD1 (5 bases). The germline V gene has CDR1 MRHNA and CDR2 SNTAGT. V lost 4 bases to trimming and J lost 5 bases, with 14 bases between them. This CDR3 has 14 amino acids. The CDR3 protein is CASSGTPGETEAFF. Here the CDR3 DNA reads TGTGCCAGCAGTGGGACCCCGGGGGAGACTGAAGCTTTCTTT.

The chain couples TRBV5-1 to TRBJ1-6; 12 bases line up with TRBD1. The V gene's germline CDR1 is SGHRS and CDR2 YFSETQ. CDR3 size: 15 residues. Trimming cost V 0 bases and J 14 bases; bases outside gene matches: 6. CDR3 loop: CASSLARDRGLALHF. The CDR3 coding sequence is TGCGCCAGCAGCTTGGCCAGGGACAGGGGGCTGGCCCTCCACTTT.

The rearrangement uses TRBV19 and TRBJ1-5, with 7 bases aligning to TRBD1. The junction had 14 bases not matched to a gene; V was cut back by 8 bases and J by 1 base. This CDR3 has 17 residues. Germline loops: CDR1 LNHDA, CDR2 SQIVND (reference sequence). The chain's CDR3 is CASASLQGHSSNQPQHF. CDR3 bases: TGTGCCAGTGCGTCCCTACAGGGGCACTCGAGCAATCAGCCCCAGCATTTT. Using reference TRBV19 and TRBJ1-5 for the parts outside the CDR3, the full variable domain is DGGITQSPKYLFRKEGQNVTLSCEQNLNHDAMYWYRQDPGQGLRLIYYSQIVNDFQKGDIAEGYSVSREKKESFPLTVTSAQKNPTAFYLCASASLQGHSSNQPQHFGDGTRLSIL.

This clone was detected a few times. This rearrangement joins TRBV19 to TRBJ2-3; D is possibly TRBD2 (5 bases). Germline V gene lookup returns CDR1 LNHDA and CDR2 SQIVND (reference sequence). This CDR3 has 12 residues. V lost 5 bases and J lost 6, with 9 bases in between. The DNA of the CDR3 is TGTGCCAGTAGTCGAAGAGGGGATACGCAGTATTTT. Its protein is CASSRRGDTQYF.

The CDR3 DNA reads TGTGCCAGCAGCCAAGACAGGTTTTCCTACGAGCAGTACTTC. This gives the protein CASSQDRFSYEQYF. The chain couples TRBV3-1 (or the pseudogene TRBV3-2) to TRBJ2-7; D ambiguous. There are 14 residues in the CDR3. In germline, CDR1 is LGHDT, CDR2 YNNKEL (reference sequence). The germline V and J ends were trimmed by 0 bases and 1 base, with 7 bases remaining between them.

The sample holds one count of this clone. This chain connects TRBV18 to TRBJ2-7; possibly TRBD2 for D (6 bases). Germline values: CDR1 KGHSH, CDR2 LQKENI. This CDR3 is 14 amino acids long. V was pared by 6 bases and J by 6 bases, with 18 bases between. The CDR3 is CASSPQAGNLEQYF. DNA of the CDR3: TGTGCCAGCTCGCCCCAGGCGGGGAACCTCGAGCAGTACTTC.

This sequence joins TRBV5-1 and TRBJ2-2; D is possibly TRBD2 (6 bases). CDR1 SGHRS and CDR2 YFSETQ come from the germline V gene. V gave up 5 bases and J gave up 4 bases, with 12 bases separating them. The CDR3 runs to 14 residues. CDR3 loop: CASSRDSSTGELFF. The CDR3 coding sequence is TGCGCCAGCAGTCGGGACTCCTCCACCGGGGAGCTGTTTTTT.